The 16 T cell receptor beta chains below come from one sample, sequenced in a study of CD4 T cells in relation to SARS-CoV-2 and coronaviruses. Generated by immunoSEQ multiplex PCR, the TCRdb table keeps only in-frame clones and is missing some. The sample holds more than 15,000 clones, about 81% seen once. Before the COVID-19 pandemic, during about 2011-2018, CD4+ T cells were taken from unexposed donors. After approximately 10 days of culture, CD4+ T cells were isolated. No antigen has been identified for these receptors. The sequenced sample was CD4+ T cells from PBMCs, cultured in vitro. The source of these receptors is a human donor in good health.

J is TRBJ1-6 and V is TRBV5-5; the D is unclear. The length of the CDR3 is 15 residues. Trimming pared 0 bases from V and 8 bases from J, leaving 12 bases between. Germline lookup yields CDR1 SGHKS and CDR2 YYEKEE (reference sequence). CDR3 region: CASSLGGSTYSPLHF. CDR3 nucleotide sequence: TGTGCCAGCAGCTTGGGAGGCAGTACCTATTCACCCCTCCACTTT.

The rearrangement uses TRBV4-1 and TRBJ2-7; D is unresolved. The CDR3 contains 16 residues. The V end was cut by 0 bases, the J end by 5 bases, with 17 bases between. Germline CDR1 and CDR2: MGHRA and YSYEKL. This chain's CDR3 is CASSQDDWVRKNEQYF. The CDR3 DNA is TGCGCCAGCAGCCAAGATGATTGGGTTAGGAAGAACGAGCAGTACTTC.

The V gene is TRBV29-1, the J gene TRBJ2-5; D may be TRBD1 (6 bases). V was pared by 7 bases and J by 5 bases, with 17 bases between. CDR1 SQVTM and CDR2 ANQGSEA come from the germline V gene. The CDR3 consists of 13 residues. Here the CDR3 DNA reads TGCAGCGGCAGACTGACAGGCAGGGAGACCCAGTACTTC. Translating it yields CSGRLTGRETQYF.

This chain connects TRBV19 to TRBJ2-7, with TRBD2 identical over 8 bases. This CDR3 contains 15 residues. Germline CDR1 LNHDA, CDR2 SQIVND (reference sequence). J gave up 1 base and V 5 bases, and 7 bases lay outside the gene matches. CDR3 bases: TGTGCCAGTAGTCCAACCAGCGGGAGTTCCTACGAGCAGTACTTC. This codes for CASSPTSGSSYEQYF.

This clone appeared once. CDR3 amino acids: CASSTRLAGGPVSYTDTQYF. The CDR3 bases are TGTGCCAGTAGTACGAGACTAGCGGGGGGCCCGGTTTCTTACACAGATACGCAGTATTTT. The genes are TRBV19 and TRBJ2-3; 13 nucleotides match TRBD2. Germline V gene sequence: CDR1 LNHDA, CDR2 SQIVND (reference sequence). The CDR3 is 20 amino acids. V gave up 4 bases and J gave up 2 bases; unmatched junction bases: 15.

J is TRBJ1-4 and V is TRBV18; D gene ambiguous. The CDR3 has 14 amino acids. V lost 2 bases and J 7 bases, leaving 11 bases between the germline ends. CDR1 is KGHSH, CDR2 LQKENI, per germline. The CDR3 sequence: CASSPVRWSEKLFF. The CDR3 DNA reads as TGTGCCAGCTCACCAGTGCGATGGAGTGAAAAACTGTTTTTT.

This chain uses TRBV5-4 with TRBJ1-2, with a weak D call TRBD1 (5 bases). The CDR3 runs 14 residues. V was cut by 0 bases and J by 2 bases, with 8 bases left in between. The germline CDR1 and CDR2 sequences are SGHNT and YYREEE (reference sequence). The DNA of the CDR3 is TGTGCCAGCAGCTTGGAGGCAGGGAACTATGGCTACACCTTC. This gives the protein CASSLEAGNYGYTF.

The genes are TRBV5-8 and TRBJ2-5, with D possibly being TRBD1 or TRBD2 (6 bases each). The V gene lost 7 bases and the J gene lost 5 bases, with 15 bases spanning the gap. The CDR3 length is 13 residues. Germline assignment: CDR1 SGHTS and CDR2 YDEGEE. CDR3: CASGGRGPETQYF. For the CDR3, the DNA is TGTGCCAGCGGGGGGCGTGGGCCGGAGACCCAGTACTTC.

The V gene is TRBV6-5, the J gene TRBJ1-3, with D possibly being TRBD1 (5 bases). Per germline, CDR1 MNHEY and CDR2 SVGAGI. The CDR3 has 15 residues. V was clipped by 2 bases and J by 2 bases, with 10 bases between them. CDR3 sequence reads: CASSYDDRPGNTIYF. The CDR3 nucleotides read TGTGCCAGCAGTTACGACGACAGACCTGGAAACACCATATATTTT.

This clone was recorded a few times. The chain is built from TRBV25-1 and TRBJ2-2; TRBD1 aligns across 7 bases. V shed 4 bases and J 2 bases; nucleotides not matched to a gene: 7. This CDR3 comprises 16 residues. Germline CDR1 is MGHDK and CDR2 is SYGVNS. CDR3 sequence (DNA): TGTGCCAGCAGTGGCCCGGGACAGCAAAACACCGGGGAGCTGTTTTTT. Translated: CASSGPGQQNTGELFF.

This chain links TRBV7-8 with TRBJ2-2; D call uncertain. Germline V gives CDR1 SGHVS, CDR2 FQNEAQ. The CDR3 runs 15 residues. V shed 3 bases and J shed 3 bases, with 11 bases lying between them. The CDR3 nucleotides read TGTGCCAGCAGCTTGGAATGGAGAGACACCGGGGAGCTGTTTTTT. This translates into CASSLEWRDTGELFF. Looking up the rest from reference TRBV7-8 and TRBJ2-2 gives the full variable domain: GAGVSQSPRYKVAKRGQDVALRCDPISGHVSLFWYQQALGQGPEFLTYFQNEAQLDKSGLPSDRFFAERPEGSVSTLKIQRTQQEDSAVYLCASSLEWRDTGELFFGEGSRLTVL.

This chain links TRBV7-2 with TRBJ1-5; D call uncertain. Trimming took 5 bases from V and 1 from J, leaving 12 bases between them. CDR3 length equals 15 residues. Germline V CDR1 and CDR2: SGHTA, FQGNSA. The CDR3 region has the DNA TGTGCCAGCAGCCCAGACATCACGAGCAATCAGCCCCAGCATTTT. The encoded protein is CASSPDITSNQPQHF. Full variable domain (missing parts from reference TRBV7-2 and TRBJ1-5): GAGVSQSPSNKVTEKGKDVELRCDPISGHTALYWYRQSLGQGLEFLIYFQGNSAPDKSGLPSDRFSAERTGGSVSTLTIQRTQQEDSAVYLCASSPDITSNQPQHFGDGTRLSIL.

The chain employs TRBV5-1 and TRBJ2-7; TRBD1 agrees at 9 bases. Germline assignment: CDR1 SGHRS and CDR2 YFSETQ. V dropped 4 bases and J dropped 6; count of bases not matched to a gene: 8. The CDR3 sequence is 14 residues long. CDR3 region: CASSARDRVVEQYF. DNA for the CDR3: TGCGCCAGCAGCGCCCGGGACAGGGTTGTCGAGCAGTACTTC.

This clone has only one observation. Its ends do not fully match the called genes, so a read error is possible. The chain joins TRBV18 to TRBJ2-5; D call uncertain. This CDR3 region has 13 residues. Germline values: CDR1 KGHSH, CDR2 LQKENI. The CDR3 sequence is CTSSPPQSETQYF. CDR3 nucleotide sequence: TGTACCAGCTCACCACCTCAATCAGAGACCCAGTACTTC.

This chain uses TRBV6-2 or TRBV6-3 with TRBJ1-2; D is ambiguous. The V and J ends lost 2 bases and 2 bases respectively, with 6 bases between them. The germline V gene has CDR1 MNHEY and CDR2 SVGEGT. There are 13 residues in the CDR3. Here the CDR3 reads CASSYKGNYGYTF. The CDR3 region has the DNA TGTGCCAGCAGTTACAAGGGCAACTATGGCTACACCTTC.

The CDR3 DNA reads as TGTGCCACCAGCTCTCAGGGGAGGACTGAAGCTTTCTTT. Translating gives CATSSQGRTEAFF. V usage is TRBV15 and J usage is TRBJ1-1; D is perhaps TRBD1 (6 bases). The CDR3 is made up of 13 amino acids. Germline loops: CDR1 LNHNV, CDR2 YYDKDF (reference sequence). V lost 5 bases and J lost 5, with 12 bases in between.